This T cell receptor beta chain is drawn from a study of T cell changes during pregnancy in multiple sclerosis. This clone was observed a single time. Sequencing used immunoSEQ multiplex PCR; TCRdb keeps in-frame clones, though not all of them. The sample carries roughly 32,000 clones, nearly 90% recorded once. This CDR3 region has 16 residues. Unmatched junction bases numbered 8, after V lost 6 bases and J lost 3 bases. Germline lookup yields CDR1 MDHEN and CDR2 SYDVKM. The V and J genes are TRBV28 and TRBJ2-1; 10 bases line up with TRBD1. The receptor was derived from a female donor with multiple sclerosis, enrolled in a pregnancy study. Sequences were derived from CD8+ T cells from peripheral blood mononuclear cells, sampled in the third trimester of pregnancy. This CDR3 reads CASSREGQGIYNEQFF. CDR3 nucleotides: TGTGCCAGCAGCCGAGAGGGACAGGGGATCTACAATGAGCAGTTCTTC.